Listed below are T cell receptor beta chains from one sample, sequenced in a study of T cell responses to AZD1222 COVID-19 vaccine. Sequenced by immunoSEQ multiplex PCR; TCRdb stores in-frame clones only, minus some. The sample contains 98,000 or so clones, 93% of which appear only once. The material was peripheral blood, obtained on day 0 of AZD1222 vaccination. All receptors come from an adult in good health. The conserved cysteine and the conserved F or W are not part of the CDR3 here.

>TRBV11-3
ASSFRAGGPDTQY
>TRBV5-1
ASSWTGGTGELF
>TRBV30
AWSSGTSGQGGEQF
>TRBV7-2
ASSPAAGQYNSPLH
>TRBV6-5
AGKQGSYGYT
>TRBV5-1
ASSVIAGVNNEQF
>TRBV27
ASSLFGRGWTDTQY
>TRBV25-1
ASRADISTDTQY
>TRBV9
ASSVRGEPYYNEQF
>TRBV15
ATSRMTGENEQF
>TRBV6-1
ASSEDFNYEQY
>TRBV9
ASSAGSSNSPLH
>TRBV5-1
ASSVGREGDTQY
>TRBV12-3/TRBV12-4
ATTQSTDTQY
>TRBV28
AITAGRDEKLF
>TRBV3-1/TRBV3-2
ASSRIAGDFTDTQY
>TRBV5-6
ASSFSTGGYT
>TRBV5-8
ASSPGQGTNEKLF
>TRBV18
ASHRGPRETQY
>TRBV9
ASNRGLGTEAF
>TRBV19
ASSPRGGLAASYNEQF
>TRBV7-9
ASSLWQGETEAF
>TRBV10-1
ASSGTSSNEQF
>TRBV13
ASSPGQGRFYEQY
>TRBV5-8
ASNYGQGLVSDYGYT